One sample yielded the 22 T cell receptor beta chains listed below, sequenced in a study of Graves' ophthalmopathy and Graves' hyperthyroidism. CDR3 regions of TCR beta were amplified from RNA transcripts. HTBI-primed RT-PCR formed the first round, and a multiplex PCR formed the second. TCRdb called the multiplex PCR reads again in MiXCR, with one record for every CDR3 protein. Among 200,000 to 250,000 distinct CDR3 sequences listed, roughly a fifth were seen once. The sample taken for sequencing was peripheral blood. The source is a woman between 45 and 65 years old with Graves' ophthalmopathy.

This chain connects TRBV5-4 to TRBJ2-5; 14 bases fit TRBD2. The CDR3 runs to 16 residues. The germline CDR1 and CDR2 sequences are SGHNT and YYREEE (reference sequence). Trimming at V came to 2 bases and at J to 2 bases, leaving 2 bases not matched to a gene. The CDR3 is CASSFGTSGGQETQYF. The CDR3 DNA reads TGTGCCAGCAGCTTTGGGACTAGCGGGGGACAAGAGACCCAGTACTTC.

This clonotype came up a few times. The J gene is TRBJ2-7, the V gene TRBV30, with 8 bases aligning to TRBD2. This CDR3 is built from 15 residues. Germline loops: CDR1 GTSNPN, CDR2 SVGIG (reference sequence). The trim removed 0 bases at V and 6 bases at J, leaving 10 bases unmatched. The CDR3 reads CAWSVMASGPSEQYF. In DNA, the CDR3 is TGTGCCTGGAGTGTCATGGCTAGCGGGCCCTCCGAGCAGTACTTC.

The chain is built from TRBV6-1 and TRBJ1-1; maybe TRBD1 (6 bases). Germline V gene lookup returns CDR1 MNHNS and CDR2 SASEGT. CDR3 length: 13 amino acids. The V end lost 4 bases, the J end lost 4 bases, and 10 bases lay between the germline ends. For the CDR3, the DNA is TGTGCCAGCAGTGCACAGGGAGGCACTGAAGCTTTCTTT. It codes for CASSAQGGTEAFF.

This clonotype appeared many times. The chain carries TRBV6-2 or TRBV6-3 and TRBJ2-4; 8 bases map to TRBD2. J lost 1 base, V lost 6 bases, and 8 bases had no gene match. The CDR3 runs to 16 residues. Germline V gene sequence: CDR1 MNHEY, CDR2 SVGEGT. In nucleotides, the CDR3 is TGTGCCAGCAGCTATGGGACTAGAGGGGCCAAAAACATTCAGTACTTC. Translated: CASSYGTRGAKNIQYF.

This rearrangement joins TRBV6-1 to TRBJ2-5; TRBD2 agrees at 11 bases. The CDR3 extends over 16 amino acids. CDR1 is MNHNS, CDR2 SASEGT, per germline. Unmatched junction bases numbered 7, after V lost 6 bases and J lost 1 base. The CDR3 region has the DNA TGTGCCAGCAGCCTACCCACTAGCGGGGGCCAAGAGACCCAGTACTTC. Protein product: CASSLPTSGGQETQYF.

In its sample, this clonotype was seen many times. The rearrangement uses TRBV6-1 and TRBJ1-1; no clear D. The germline CDR1 and CDR2 sequences are MNHNS and SASEGT. The CDR3 totals 14 residues. V was clipped by 7 bases and J by 0 bases, with 12 bases between them. CDR3 protein: CASTQGLMNTEAFF. The CDR3 DNA reads TGTGCCAGCACCCAAGGGTTAATGAACACTGAAGCTTTCTTT.

This clonotype was seen ten or more times. The J gene is TRBJ1-5, the V gene TRBV6-1; no clear D. The germline CDR1 and CDR2 sequences are MNHNS and SASEGT. Trimming took off 1 base at V and 0 bases at J, with 10 bases between the two ends. The CDR3 sequence is 16 residues long. This chain's CDR3 is CASSEEPTYSNQPQHF. The CDR3 region has the DNA TGTGCCAGCAGTGAAGAACCTACGTATAGCAATCAGCCCCAGCATTTT.

This clonotype showed up many times. The chain joins TRBV11-1 to TRBJ1-1, with 10 bases matching TRBD1. V shed 5 bases, J shed 4 bases, and the junction held 10 bases outside the gene matches. The CDR3 is 16 residues long. CDR1 and CDR2 from the germline V gene are SGHAT and FQDESV (reference sequence). CDR3 nucleotide sequence: TGTGCCAGCAGCGACCGACAGGGGGCGGTTATCACTGAAGCTTTCTTT. The encoded protein is CASSDRQGAVITEAFF.

This clonotype was found many times. J is TRBJ2-5 and V is TRBV24-1; a weak D match, TRBD1 (5 bases). Germline-derived CDR1 and CDR2 are KGHDR and SFDVKD. The CDR3 runs to 13 residues. V was pared by 4 bases and J by 4 bases, with 9 bases between. The CDR3 nucleotides are TGTGCCACCAGTGAGCCAGGGCGAGAGACCCAGTACTTC. Protein: CATSEPGRETQYF.

This clonotype was found many times. The chain employs TRBV6-2 or TRBV6-3 and TRBJ1-2, with TRBD1 matching 9 bases. This CDR3 spans 15 amino acids. The V gene's germline CDR1 is MNHEY and CDR2 SVGEGT. The trim removed 2 bases at V and 6 bases at J, leaving 7 bases unmatched. CDR3 DNA: TGTGCCAGCAGTTACCCGGGACAGGGAGTGCATGGCTACACCTTC. Its protein product is CASSYPGQGVHGYTF.

Points on this clonotype: The junction differs from germline at one of its ends, possibly a read error. The rearrangement links TRBV24-1 to TRBJ2-5; D gene unclear. Germline V CDR1 and CDR2: KGHDR, SFDVKD. The CDR3 is 17 residues long. CDR3 loop: CASSPPGGETVGETQYF. The CDR3 DNA is TGTGCCAGCAGTCCGCCAGGCGGCGAGACGGTGGGGGAGACCCAGTACTTC.

In its sample, this clonotype was seen many times. The V call is TRBV7-2, the J call TRBJ2-5, with D maybe TRBD1 (6 bases). The germline V gene has CDR1 SGHTA and CDR2 FQGNSA. The CDR3 sequence is 13 residues long. V gave up 7 bases and J gave up 4 bases, with 13 bases separating them. The CDR3 spells CASTGTNRETQYF. The CDR3 DNA reads TGTGCCAGCACCGGGACAAACCGAGAGACCCAGTACTTC.

The chain links TRBV4-1 to TRBJ2-7; 12 bases map to TRBD2. J gave up 3 bases and V 4 bases, and 19 bases lay outside the gene matches. CDR3 length equals 20 residues. The germline CDR1 and CDR2 sequences are MGHRA and YSYEKL. CDR3 DNA: TGCGCCAGCAGCCTAAAGGGGACTAGCGGGTCTTTATCAGGGGGCTACGAGCAGTACTTC. Protein product: CASSLKGTSGSLSGGYEQYF.

This clonotype occurred a few times. The V call is TRBV30, the J call TRBJ2-2, with TRBD1 matching 7 bases. Germline V CDR1 and CDR2: GTSNPN, SVGIG (reference sequence). This CDR3 has 15 amino acids. V trimming: 2 bases; J trimming: 4 bases; junction bases outside the gene matches: 7. The CDR3 spells CAWSLKTGRTGELFF. CDR3 sequence (DNA): TGTGCCTGGAGTCTAAAGACAGGGCGCACCGGGGAGCTGTTTTTT. Full variable domain (missing parts from reference TRBV30 and TRBJ2-2): SQTIHQWPATLVQPVGSPLSLECTVEGTSNPNLYWYRQAAGRGLQLLFYSVGIGQISSEVPQNLSASRPQDRQFILSSKKLLLSDSGFYLCAWSLKTGRTGELFFGEGSRLTVL.

This sequence joins TRBV15 and TRBJ1-2; TRBD1 agrees at 8 bases. The CDR3 contains 14 residues. The J segment lost 0 bases and the V segment lost 3 bases, leaving 0 bases of the junction unmatched. Germline lookup yields CDR1 LNHNV and CDR2 YYDKDF (reference sequence). The CDR3 DNA is TGTGCCACCAGCAGGGGACAGGCTAACTATGGCTACACCTTC. It encodes CATSRGQANYGYTF.

Many counts were recorded for this clonotype. The V gene is TRBV7-2, the J gene TRBJ2-7, with TRBD2 matching 11 bases. V gave up 1 base and J gave up 2 bases; unmatched junction bases: 13. The V gene's germline CDR1 is SGHTA and CDR2 FQGNSA. The CDR3 has 19 amino acids. The CDR3 here is CASSLVLGLAGGLTYEQYF. The CDR3 coding sequence is TGTGCCAGCAGCTTAGTGCTAGGGCTAGCGGGAGGCCTCACCTACGAGCAGTACTTC.

This clonotype came up a few times. V and J are TRBV7-6 and TRBJ1-5, with D possibly being TRBD1 (5 bases). The CDR3 has 15 amino acids. The V gene lost 5 bases and the J gene lost 3 bases, with 14 bases spanning the gap. Germline lookup yields CDR1 SGHVS and CDR2 FNYEAQ. CDR3 sequence: CASSNGRGPNQPQHF. The CDR3, as DNA: TGTGCCAGCAGCAACGGGAGGGGCCCCAATCAGCCCCAGCATTTT.

There are many counts of this clonotype. The V gene is TRBV12-3 or TRBV12-4, the J gene TRBJ1-3, with 7 bases lining up with TRBD1. The CDR3 has 15 amino acids. With 5 bases clipped from V and 4 bases from J, the junction kept 8 bases outside the gene matches. CDR3 sequence reads: CASSTLGQLGNTIYF. The CDR3 region has the DNA TGTGCCAGCAGTACCCTGGGACAGCTCGGAAACACCATATATTTT.

Many counts were recorded for this clonotype. This CDR3 reads CASGQTGPYNSPLHF. CDR3 sequence (DNA): TGCGCCAGCGGCCAGACAGGGCCCTATAATTCACCCCTCCACTTT. The V call is TRBV5-1, the J call TRBJ1-6; 7 nucleotides agree with TRBD1. The CDR3 spans 15 residues. V dropped 7 bases and J dropped 2; count of bases not matched to a gene: 6. In germline, CDR1 is SGHRS, CDR2 YFSETQ.

As for this clonotype: Sequence at one end of the junction differs from germline and may be a read error. This chain links TRBV27 with TRBJ1-5; TRBD1 is a possible D gene (5 bases). CDR3 length: 15 residues. CDR1 MNHEY and CDR2 SMNVEV come from the germline V gene (reference sequence). CDR3 coding DNA: TGTGCCAGCAGTCCGGCCCCCGGGGCGTCTGAGCCCCAGCCTTTT. Protein product: CASSPAPGASEPQPF.

Concerning this clonotype itself: A much larger clone sits a single nucleotide away, making a read error possible. The rearrangement uses TRBV6-1 and TRBJ1-5; D unclear. Germline lookup yields CDR1 MNHNS and CDR2 SASEGT. The CDR3 is made up of 12 amino acids. CDR3 loop: CANSESPQPQHF. The CDR3 DNA is TGTGCCAACAGTGAATCACCCCAGCCCCAGCATTTT.

This clonotype was seen repeatedly, ten times or more. The J gene is TRBJ1-5, the V gene TRBV19, with D hard to call. Trimming shortened V by 4 bases and J by 5 bases, and 15 bases separated the two germline ends. Germline loops: CDR1 LNHDA, CDR2 SQIVND (reference sequence). This CDR3 region has 15 residues. The CDR3 loop is CASSTPPSGDQPQHF. The CDR3 DNA is TGTGCCAGTAGTACCCCACCGTCCGGGGATCAGCCCCAGCATTTT.